This T cell receptor beta chain was captured by sequencing in a study of T cell responses to AZD1222 COVID-19 vaccine. Study overall: Pooled together were second doses at about 4 or about 12 weeks.

With 3 bases removed from V and 5 bases from J, the gap between germline ends came to 16 bases. The CDR3 length is 15 residues. CDR1 and CDR2 (germline): WSHSY, SAAADI. The repertoire was sequenced with immunoSEQ multiplex PCR; TCRdb's copy has only in-frame clones and lacks some. The data hold over 100,000 clones, with about 87% observed a single time. General study findings and limits: Reports say nearly half of spike-specific TCRs go after unmutated variant regions. Spike-specific TCR depth and breadth grew after two AZD1222 doses.

This clone was observed a handful of times. Antigen unknown. Material: peripheral blood, obtained on day 0 of AZD1222 vaccination. The TCR originated in an adult in good health. The rearrangement uses TRBV10-2 and TRBJ1-1; no clear D gene. CDR3 amino acids: CASSDLRQRATEAFF. CDR3 in DNA: TGCGCCAGCAGTGACCTGAGGCAGAGGGCAACTGAAGCTTTCTTT.